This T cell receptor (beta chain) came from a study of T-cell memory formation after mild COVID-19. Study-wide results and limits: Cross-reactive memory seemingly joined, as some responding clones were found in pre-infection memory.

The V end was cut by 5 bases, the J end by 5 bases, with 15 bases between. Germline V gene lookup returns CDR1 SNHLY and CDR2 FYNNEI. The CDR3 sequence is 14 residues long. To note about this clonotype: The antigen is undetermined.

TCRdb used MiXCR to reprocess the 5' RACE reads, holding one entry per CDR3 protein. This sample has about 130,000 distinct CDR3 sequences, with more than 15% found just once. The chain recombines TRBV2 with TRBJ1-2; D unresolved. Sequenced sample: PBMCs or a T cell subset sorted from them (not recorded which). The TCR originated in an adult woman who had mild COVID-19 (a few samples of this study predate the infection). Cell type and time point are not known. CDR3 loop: CASSQLDGKYGYTF. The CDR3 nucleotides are TGTGCCAGCAGTCAACTCGACGGGAAGTATGGCTACACCTTC.